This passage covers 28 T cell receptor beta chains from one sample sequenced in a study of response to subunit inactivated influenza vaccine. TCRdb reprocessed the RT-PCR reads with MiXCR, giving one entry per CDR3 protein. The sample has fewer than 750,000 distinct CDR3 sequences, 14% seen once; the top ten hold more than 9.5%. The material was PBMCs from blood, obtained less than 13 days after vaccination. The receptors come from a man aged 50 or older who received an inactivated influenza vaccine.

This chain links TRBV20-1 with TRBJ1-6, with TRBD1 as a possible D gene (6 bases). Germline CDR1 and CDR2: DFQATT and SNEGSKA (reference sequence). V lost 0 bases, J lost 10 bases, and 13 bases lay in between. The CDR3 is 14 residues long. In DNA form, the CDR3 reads TGCAGTGCTAGAGATGGGCCAGGGGAATCACCCCTCCACTTT. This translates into CSARDGPGESPLHF.

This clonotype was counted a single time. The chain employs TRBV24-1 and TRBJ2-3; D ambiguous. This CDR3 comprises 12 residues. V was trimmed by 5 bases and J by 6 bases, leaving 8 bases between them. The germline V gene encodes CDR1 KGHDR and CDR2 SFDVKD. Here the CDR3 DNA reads TGTGCCACCAGTGGGGGTAGCGATACGCAGTATTTT. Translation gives CATSGGSDTQYF.

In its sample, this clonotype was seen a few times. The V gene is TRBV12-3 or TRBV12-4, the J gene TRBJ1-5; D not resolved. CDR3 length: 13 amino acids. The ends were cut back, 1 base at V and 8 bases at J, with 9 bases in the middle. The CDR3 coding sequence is TGTGCCAGCAGTTTAGGGGATCCGGAGCCCCAGCATTTT. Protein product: CASSLGDPEPQHF.

CDR3 sequence (DNA): TGTGCCAGCAGCCAAGCAGCGGGACTCGGCACCGGGGAGCTGTTTTTT. It codes for CASSQAAGLGTGELFF. The chain joins TRBV3-1 to TRBJ2-2, with TRBD2 matching over 7 bases. This CDR3 contains 16 residues. V gave up 1 base and J gave up 4 bases; unmatched junction bases: 6. Germline V gene sequence: CDR1 LGHDT, CDR2 YNNKEL (reference sequence).

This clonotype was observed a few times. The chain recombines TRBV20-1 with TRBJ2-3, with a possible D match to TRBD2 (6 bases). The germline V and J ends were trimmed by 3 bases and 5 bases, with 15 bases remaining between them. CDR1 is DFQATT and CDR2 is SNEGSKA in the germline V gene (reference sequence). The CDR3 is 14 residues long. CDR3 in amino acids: CSASPSARGDTQYF. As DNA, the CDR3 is TGCAGTGCTAGCCCTAGCGCCCGGGGAGATACGCAGTATTTT.

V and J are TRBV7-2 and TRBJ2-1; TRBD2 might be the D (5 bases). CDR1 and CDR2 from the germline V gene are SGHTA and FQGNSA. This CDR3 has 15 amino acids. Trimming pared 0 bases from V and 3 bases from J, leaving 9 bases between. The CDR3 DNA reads TGTGCCAGCAGCTTAGCGGCGGGTATCTACAATGAGCAGTTCTTC. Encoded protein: CASSLAAGIYNEQFF.

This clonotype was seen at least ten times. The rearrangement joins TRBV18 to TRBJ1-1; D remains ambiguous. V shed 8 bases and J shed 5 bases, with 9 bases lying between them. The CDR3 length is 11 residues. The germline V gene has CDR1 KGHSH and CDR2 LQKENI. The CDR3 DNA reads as TGTGCCAGCAGCCCAGGAACTGAAGCTTTCTTT. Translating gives CASSPGTEAFF. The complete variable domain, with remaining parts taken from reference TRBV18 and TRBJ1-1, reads NAGVMQNPRHLVRRRGQEARLRCSPMKGHSHVYWYRQLPEEGLKFMVYLQKENIIDESGMPKERFSAEFPKEGPSILRIQQVVRGDSAAYFCASSPGTEAFFGQGTRLTVV.

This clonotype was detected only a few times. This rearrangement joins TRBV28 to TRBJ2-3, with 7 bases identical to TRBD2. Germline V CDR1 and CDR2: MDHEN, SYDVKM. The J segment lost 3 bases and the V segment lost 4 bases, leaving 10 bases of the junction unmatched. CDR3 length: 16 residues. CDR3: CASSSNLLGRTDTQYF. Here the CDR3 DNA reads TGTGCCAGCAGTTCCAACCTCCTCGGGAGGACAGATACGCAGTATTTT.

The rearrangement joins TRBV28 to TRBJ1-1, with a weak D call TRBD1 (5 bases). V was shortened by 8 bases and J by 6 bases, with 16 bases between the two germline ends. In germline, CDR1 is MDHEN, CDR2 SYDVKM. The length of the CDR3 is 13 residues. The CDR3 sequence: CASVGAGYPEAFF. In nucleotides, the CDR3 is TGTGCCAGCGTTGGGGCCGGTTATCCTGAAGCTTTCTTT.

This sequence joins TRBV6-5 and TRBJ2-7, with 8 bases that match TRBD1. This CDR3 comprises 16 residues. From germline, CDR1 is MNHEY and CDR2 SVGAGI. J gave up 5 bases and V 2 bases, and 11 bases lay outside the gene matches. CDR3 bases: TGTGCCAGCAGTTACGCCAGGGGGCCCTGGACCCACGAGCAGTACTTC. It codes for CASSYARGPWTHEQYF.

DNA for the CDR3: TGTGCCAGCTCACCACCGCTGCGGGGGGCCTCCTACGAGCAGTACTTC. The encoded protein is CASSPPLRGASYEQYF. This rearrangement joins TRBV18 to TRBJ2-7, with 8 nucleotides matching TRBD2. The CDR3 extends over 16 amino acids. With V trimmed by 0 bases and J by 0 bases, 4 bases remained unmatched. In germline, CDR1 is KGHSH, CDR2 LQKENI.

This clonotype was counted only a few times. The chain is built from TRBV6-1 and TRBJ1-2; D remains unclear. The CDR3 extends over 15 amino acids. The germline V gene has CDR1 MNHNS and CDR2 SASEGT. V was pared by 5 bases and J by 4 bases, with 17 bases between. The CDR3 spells CASSQRAGRAYGYTF. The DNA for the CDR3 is TGTGCCAGCAGTCAACGGGCTGGGAGGGCCTATGGCTACACCTTC.

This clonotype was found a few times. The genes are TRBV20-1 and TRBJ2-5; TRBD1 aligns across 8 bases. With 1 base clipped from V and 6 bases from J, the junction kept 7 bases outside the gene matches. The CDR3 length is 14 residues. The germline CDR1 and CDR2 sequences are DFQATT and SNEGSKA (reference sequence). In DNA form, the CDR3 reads TGCAGTGCTAGAGTCGGACAGGGATCGAAGACCCAGTACTTC. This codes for CSARVGQGSKTQYF.

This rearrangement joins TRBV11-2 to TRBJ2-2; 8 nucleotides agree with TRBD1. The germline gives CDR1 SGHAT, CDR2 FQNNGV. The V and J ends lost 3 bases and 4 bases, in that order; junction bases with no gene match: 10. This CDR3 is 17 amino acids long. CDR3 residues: CASSLRQGAYLTGELFF. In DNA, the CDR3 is TGTGCCAGCAGCTTGAGGCAGGGGGCTTATCTCACCGGGGAGCTGTTTTTT.

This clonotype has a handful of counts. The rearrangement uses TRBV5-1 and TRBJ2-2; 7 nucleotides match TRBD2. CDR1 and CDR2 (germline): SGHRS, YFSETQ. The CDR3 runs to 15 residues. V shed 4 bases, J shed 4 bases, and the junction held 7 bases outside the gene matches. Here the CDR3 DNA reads TGCGCCAGCAGCATGGGAGGGCTAGGCACCGGGGAGCTGTTTTTT. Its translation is CASSMGGLGTGELFF.

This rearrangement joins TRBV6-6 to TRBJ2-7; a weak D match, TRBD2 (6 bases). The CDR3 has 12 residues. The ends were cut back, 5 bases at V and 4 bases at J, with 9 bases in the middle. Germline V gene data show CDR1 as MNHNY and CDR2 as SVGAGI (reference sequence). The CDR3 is CASSIAAYEQYF. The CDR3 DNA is TGTGCCAGCAGTATAGCGGCTTACGAGCAGTACTTC.

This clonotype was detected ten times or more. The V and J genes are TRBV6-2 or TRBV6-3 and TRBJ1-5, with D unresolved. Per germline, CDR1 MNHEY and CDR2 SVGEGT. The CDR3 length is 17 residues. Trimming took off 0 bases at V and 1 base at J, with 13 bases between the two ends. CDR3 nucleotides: TGTGCCAGCAGTTACTCGGGCACAGAGCTAAGCAATCAGCCCCAGCATTTT. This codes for CASSYSGTELSNQPQHF.

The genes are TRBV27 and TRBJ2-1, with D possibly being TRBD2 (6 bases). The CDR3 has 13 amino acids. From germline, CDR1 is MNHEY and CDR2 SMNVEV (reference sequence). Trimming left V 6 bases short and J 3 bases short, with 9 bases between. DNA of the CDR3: TGTGCCAGCAGGGGTAGCGGCTACAATGAGCAGTTCTTC. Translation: CASRGSGYNEQFF.

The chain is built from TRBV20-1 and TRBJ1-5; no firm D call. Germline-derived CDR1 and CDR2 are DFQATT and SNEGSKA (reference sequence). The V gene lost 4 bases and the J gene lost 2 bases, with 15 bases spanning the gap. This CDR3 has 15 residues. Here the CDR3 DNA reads TGCAGTGCTAATCCGAATTATAATGGCAATCAGCCCCAGCATTTT. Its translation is CSANPNYNGNQPQHF.

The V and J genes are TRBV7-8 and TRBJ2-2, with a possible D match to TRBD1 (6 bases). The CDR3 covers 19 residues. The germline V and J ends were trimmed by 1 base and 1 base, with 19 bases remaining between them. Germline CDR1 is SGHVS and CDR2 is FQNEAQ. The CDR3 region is CASSLGLEVGHLNTGELFF. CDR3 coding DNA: TGTGCCAGCAGCTTAGGGTTGGAAGTGGGACACTTGAACACCGGGGAGCTGTTTTTT. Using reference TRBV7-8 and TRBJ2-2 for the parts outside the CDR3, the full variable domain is GAGVSQSPRYKVAKRGQDVALRCDPISGHVSLFWYQQALGQGPEFLTYFQNEAQLDKSGLPSDRFFAERPEGSVSTLKIQRTQQEDSAVYLCASSLGLEVGHLNTGELFFGEGSRLTVL.

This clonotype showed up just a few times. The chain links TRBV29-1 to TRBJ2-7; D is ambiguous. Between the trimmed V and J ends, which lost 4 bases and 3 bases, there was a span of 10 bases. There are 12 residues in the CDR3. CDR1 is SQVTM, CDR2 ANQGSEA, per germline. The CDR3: CSVAFGRYEQYF. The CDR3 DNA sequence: TGCAGCGTTGCCTTCGGGCGCTACGAGCAGTACTTC.

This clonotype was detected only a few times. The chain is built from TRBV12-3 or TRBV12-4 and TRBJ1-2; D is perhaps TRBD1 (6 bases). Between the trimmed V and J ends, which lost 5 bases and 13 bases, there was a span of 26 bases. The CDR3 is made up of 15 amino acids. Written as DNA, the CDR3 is TGTGCCAGCAGTCGCGCCGACAGGCCCGGAAGGGCCTCCACCTTC. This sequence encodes CASSRADRPGRASTF.

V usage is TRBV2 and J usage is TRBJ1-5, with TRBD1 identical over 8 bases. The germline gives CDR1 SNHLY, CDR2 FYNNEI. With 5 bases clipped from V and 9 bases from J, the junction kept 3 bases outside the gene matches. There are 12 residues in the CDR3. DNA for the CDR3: TGTGCCAGCAGTCAGGGGGCGACGCCCCAGCATTTT. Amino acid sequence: CASSQGATPQHF.

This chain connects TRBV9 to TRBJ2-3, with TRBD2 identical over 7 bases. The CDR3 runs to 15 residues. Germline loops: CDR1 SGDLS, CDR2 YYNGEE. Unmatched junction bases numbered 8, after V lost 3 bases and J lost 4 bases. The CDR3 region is CASSALSGSADTQYF. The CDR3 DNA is TGTGCCAGCAGCGCCCTTAGCGGGTCTGCAGATACGCAGTATTTT.

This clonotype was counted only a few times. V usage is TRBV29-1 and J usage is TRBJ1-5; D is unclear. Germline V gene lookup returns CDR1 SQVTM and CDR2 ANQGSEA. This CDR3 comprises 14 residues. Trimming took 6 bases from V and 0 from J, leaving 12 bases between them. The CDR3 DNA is TGCAGCGTGGGCGACGGAGGTAGCAATCAGCCCCAGCATTTT. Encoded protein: CSVGDGGSNQPQHF. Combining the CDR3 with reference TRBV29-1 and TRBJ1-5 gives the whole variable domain SAVISQKPSRDICQRGTSLTIQCQVDSQVTMMFWYRQQPGQSLTLIATANQGSEATYESGFVIDKFPISRPNLTFSTLTVSNMSPEDSSIYLCSVGDGGSNQPQHFGDGTRLSIL.

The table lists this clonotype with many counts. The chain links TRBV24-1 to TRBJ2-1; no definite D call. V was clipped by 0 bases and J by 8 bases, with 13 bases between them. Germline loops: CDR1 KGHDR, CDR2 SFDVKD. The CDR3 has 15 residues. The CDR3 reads CATSDLRSSMDEQFF. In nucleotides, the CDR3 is TGTGCCACCAGTGATTTGCGTTCTAGTATGGATGAGCAGTTCTTC.

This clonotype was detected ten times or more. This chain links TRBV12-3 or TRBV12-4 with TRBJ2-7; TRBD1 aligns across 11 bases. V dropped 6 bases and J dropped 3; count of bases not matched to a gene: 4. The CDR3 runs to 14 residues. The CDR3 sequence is CASRRGTGGYEQYF. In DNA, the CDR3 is TGTGCCAGCAGGAGAGGGACAGGGGGCTACGAGCAGTACTTC.

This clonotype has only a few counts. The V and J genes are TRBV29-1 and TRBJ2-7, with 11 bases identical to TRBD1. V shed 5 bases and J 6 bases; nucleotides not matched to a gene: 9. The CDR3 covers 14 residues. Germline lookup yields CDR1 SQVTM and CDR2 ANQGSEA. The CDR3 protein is CSVTGQGAFGEQYF. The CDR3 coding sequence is TGCAGCGTTACCGGACAGGGGGCTTTTGGCGAGCAGTACTTC.